A selection of T cell receptor beta chains follows, all from one sample in a study of TIL therapy for anti-PD-1-resistant metastatic lung cancer. This table comes from immunoSEQ multiplex PCR, and its TCRdb copy is limited to in-frame clones, with some not included. The sample has nearly 60,000 clones; less than 75% are singletons. Sequencing used blood, obtained at baseline. All receptors derive from a person aged 25 to 80 with non-small cell lung cancer. Each CDR3 is given with its conserved first and last residue. A D gene is named only where the DNA matches it firmly. Clone size is not always given. Where it is, it says once, few, many or a class for expanded clones.

V: TRBV18; length: 15; size: -; D: TRBD1; J: TRBJ2-5; CDR3: CASSWRRQGTETQYF; DNA: TGTGCCAGCTCCTGGCGTAGACAGGGGACGGAGACCCAGTACTTC
V: TRBV7-6; length: 20; size: few; D: -; J: TRBJ2-1; CDR3: CASSLGYRAPSPFSYNEQFF; DNA: TGTGCCAGCAGCTTAGGATACAGGGCGCCCTCCCCTTTCTCCTACAATGAGCAGTTCTTC
V: TRBV11-3; length: 17; size: -; D: -; J: TRBJ2-7; CDR3: CASSDQKGDGGAWEQYF; DNA: TGTGCCAGCAGCGATCAAAAAGGGGACGGGGGAGCCTGGGAGCAGTACTTC
V: TRBV2; length: 12; size: few; D: TRBD1; J: TRBJ1-2; CDR3: CASKGTDYGYTF; DNA: TGTGCCAGCAAAGGGACAGACTATGGCTACACCTTC
V: TRBV4-3; length: 15; size: -; D: TRBD1; J: TRBJ2-7; CDR3: CASSQVTGGSYEQYF; DNA: TGCGCCAGCAGCCAAGTCACAGGGGGCTCCTACGAGCAGTACTTC
V: TRBV4-1; length: 15; size: -; D: -; J: TRBJ2-7; CDR3: CASSVFRGMTYEQYF; DNA: TGCGCCAGCAGCGTCTTCAGGGGTATGACCTACGAGCAGTACTTC
V: TRBV7-9; length: 16; size: once; D: TRBD2; J: TRBJ2-2; CDR3: CASSLARGANTGELFF; DNA: TGTGCCAGCAGCTTAGCCCGGGGGGCGAACACCGGGGAGCTGTTTTTT
V: TRBV7-9; length: 12; size: -; D: -; J: TRBJ2-5; CDR3: CASTTGGETQYF; DNA: TGTGCCAGCACCACAGGAGGAGAGACCCAGTACTTC
V: TRBV5-6; length: 15; size: -; D: -; J: TRBJ2-5; CDR3: CASSSGTDLRETQYF; DNA: TGTGCCAGCAGCTCAGGGACGGACCTCAGGGAGACCCAGTACTTC
V: TRBV9; length: 16; size: -; D: TRBD2; J: TRBJ2-1; CDR3: CASSDGLAGGNNEQFF; DNA: TGTGCCAGCAGCGACGGACTAGCGGGAGGGAACAATGAGCAGTTCTTC
V: TRBV5-8; length: 16; size: -; D: -; J: TRBJ2-1; CDR3: CASSLAGSGTYNEQFF; DNA: TGTGCCAGCAGCTTGGCGGGTAGCGGCACCTACAATGAGCAGTTCTTC
V: TRBV28; length: 15; size: -; D: -; J: TRBJ2-3; CDR3: CASSLSGWGIGTQYF; DNA: TGTGCCAGCAGTTTGAGTGGCTGGGGGATTGGTACGCAGTATTTT
V: TRBV16; length: 17; size: -; D: -; J: TRBJ2-7; CDR3: CASSQLGVRGKSYEQYF; DNA: TGTGCCAGCAGCCAATTAGGGGTTCGGGGGAAATCCTACGAGCAGTACTTC
V: TRBV15; length: 13; size: -; D: TRBD2; J: TRBJ2-1; CDR3: CATSLGRGHEQFF; DNA: TGTGCCACCAGCCTTGGGAGGGGCCATGAGCAGTTCTTC
V: TRBV5-1; length: 15; size: -; D: -; J: TRBJ1-5; CDR3: CASSLGVTRDQPQHF; DNA: TGCGCCAGCAGCTTGGGGGTCACGCGTGATCAGCCCCAGCATTTT
V: TRBV30; length: 13; size: -; D: -; J: TRBJ1-5; CDR3: CAWSGEGNQPQHF; DNA: TGTGCCTGGAGTGGAGAGGGCAATCAGCCCCAGCATTTT
V: TRBV30; length: 15; size: few; D: -; J: TRBJ2-3; CDR3: CAWSKGEGPTDTQYF; DNA: TGTGCCTGGAGTAAGGGGGAGGGCCCCACAGATACGCAGTATTTT
V: TRBV12-5; length: 17; size: -; D: TRBD1; J: TRBJ2-6; CDR3: CASGTGTGGYGANVLTF; DNA: TGTGCTAGTGGTACGGGGACAGGGGGGTATGGGGCCAACGTCCTGACTTTC
V: TRBV6-5; length: 13; size: -; D: -; J: TRBJ2-1; CDR3: CASSSYEGDEQFF; DNA: TGTGCCAGCAGTTCGTACGAGGGGGATGAGCAGTTCTTC
V: TRBV4-1; length: 16; size: -; D: -; J: TRBJ2-7; CDR3: CASSQAGRARTYEQYF; DNA: TGCGCCAGCAGCCAAGCAGGTAGGGCGAGGACCTACGAGCAGTACTTC
V: TRBV19; length: 13; size: -; D: -; J: TRBJ1-1; CDR3: CASSIMAPTEAFF; DNA: TGTGCCAGTAGTATAATGGCTCCCACTGAAGCTTTCTTT
V: TRBV29-1; length: 15; size: once; D: TRBD1; J: TRBJ1-2; CDR3: CSVEPGTGGNYGYTF; DNA: TGCAGCGTCGAGCCGGGGACAGGGGGTAACTATGGCTACACCTTC
V: TRBV2; length: 12; size: -; D: -; J: TRBJ2-7; CDR3: CASSEWGYEQYF; DNA: TGTGCCAGCAGTGAATGGGGATACGAGCAGTACTTC
V: TRBV7-2; length: 16; size: -; D: -; J: TRBJ1-6; CDR3: CASSLFGTSRDSPLHF; DNA: TGTGCCAGCAGCTTATTCGGGACCTCCCGAGATTCACCCCTCCACTTT
V: TRBV5-8; length: 16; size: -; D: TRBD1; J: TRBJ2-2; CDR3: CASSLYRDRFTGELFF; DNA: TGTGCCAGCAGCCTGTACCGGGACAGGTTCACCGGGGAGCTGTTTTTT
V: TRBV5-1; length: 13; size: -; D: -; J: TRBJ2-5; CDR3: CASSLSWGETQYF; DNA: TGCGCCAGCAGCTTGAGTTGGGGAGAGACCCAGTACTTC
V: TRBV4-3; length: 13; size: -; D: -; J: TRBJ1-2; CDR3: CASSQVGQLGYTF; DNA: TGCGCCAGCAGCCAAGTTGGACAGCTTGGCTACACCTTC
V: TRBV5-1; length: 17; size: once; D: -; J: TRBJ2-5; CDR3: CASSLGAGLQTQETQYF; DNA: TGCGCCAGCAGCTTGGGGGCGGGACTTCAAACCCAAGAGACCCAGTACTTC
V: TRBV10-2; length: 14; size: -; D: -; J: TRBJ2-5; CDR3: CASSLRGSGETQYF; DNA: TGCGCCAGCAGCTTAAGGGGGTCGGGAGAGACCCAGTACTTC
V: TRBV5-6; length: 13; size: few; D: -; J: TRBJ1-2; CDR3: CASSLSRNYGYTF; DNA: TGTGCCAGCAGCTTGTCCAGGAACTATGGCTACACCTTC
V: TRBV28; length: 15; size: few; D: TRBD1; J: TRBJ1-6; CDR3: CASSSTGTGDSPLHF; DNA: TGTGCCAGCAGTTCTACCGGGACAGGGGACTCACCCCTCCACTTT
V: TRBV7-9; length: 15; size: -; D: -; J: TRBJ1-3; CDR3: CASSLQQGGGNTIYF; DNA: TGTGCCAGCAGCTTACAACAGGGTGGGGGAAACACCATATATTTT
V: TRBV5-1; length: 13; size: -; D: -; J: TRBJ2-1; CDR3: CASYAQGGNEQFF; DNA: TGCGCCAGCTATGCACAGGGAGGCAATGAGCAGTTCTTC
V: TRBV19; length: 15; size: -; D: -; J: TRBJ2-7; CDR3: CASSIDGDPRREQYF; DNA: TGTGCCAGTAGTATAGACGGGGATCCACGGCGCGAGCAGTACTTC
V: TRBV7-2; length: 12; size: -; D: -; J: TRBJ2-5; CDR3: CASSGTGETQYF; DNA: TGTGCCAGCAGCGGCACAGGGGAGACCCAGTACTTC